What follows are 9 T cell receptor beta chains derived from one specimen sequenced in a study of cytomegalovirus exposure and HLA in healthy donors. This table comes from immunoSEQ multiplex PCR, and its TCRdb copy is limited to in-frame clones, with some not included. The data contain more than 90,000 clones, 88% of them singletons. The sequencing input was PBMCs. The receptors shown here come from a young man in good health and CMV-seropositive.

V usage is TRBV29-1 and J usage is TRBJ1-2; 10 bases map to TRBD1. The V gene's germline CDR1 is SQVTM and CDR2 ANQGSEA. This CDR3 contains 13 residues. V gave up 6 bases and J gave up 2 bases; unmatched junction bases: 3. This chain's CDR3 is CSVGQGINYGYTF. CDR3 nucleotide sequence: TGCAGCGTGGGACAGGGGATAAACTATGGCTACACCTTC.

The chain combines TRBV28 with TRBJ2-3; 8 bases are a match to TRBD2. The V gene's germline CDR1 is MDHEN and CDR2 SYDVKM. J gave up 0 bases and V 2 bases, and 1 base lay outside the gene matches. CDR3 size: 15 residues. The CDR3 sequence is CASSLRGGSTDTQYF. The CDR3 nucleotides read TGTGCCAGCAGTTTACGCGGGGGGAGCACAGATACGCAGTATTTT.

The sample holds one count of this clone. The chain employs TRBV7-9 and TRBJ1-2, with D maybe TRBD1 (6 bases). The V and J ends lost 4 bases and 2 bases respectively, with 20 bases between them. The V gene's germline CDR1 is SEHNR and CDR2 FQNEAQ (reference sequence). The CDR3 spans 17 residues. The CDR3 DNA sequence: TGTGCCAGCAGCTCCCGTTCCAAAAACAGGGAGAACTATGGCTACACCTTC. This sequence encodes CASSSRSKNRENYGYTF.

The chain recombines TRBV2 with TRBJ1-2, with D possibly matching TRBD1 (5 bases). The V gene lost 9 bases and the J gene lost 2 bases, with 13 bases spanning the gap. The CDR3 has 13 amino acids. Germline V CDR1 and CDR2: SNHLY, FYNNEI. CDR3 amino acids: CASATQANYGYTF. The CDR3 DNA reads TGTGCCAGTGCCACACAGGCGAACTATGGCTACACCTTC.

V usage is TRBV2 and J usage is TRBJ1-5, with TRBD1 matching over 7 bases. The germline V gene has CDR1 SNHLY and CDR2 FYNNEI. This CDR3 has 16 amino acids. The junction had 14 bases not matched to a gene; V was cut back by 8 bases and J by 4 bases. CDR3: CASGLQDRSSNQPQHF. CDR3 nucleotides: TGTGCCAGCGGCCTACAGGACAGGAGCTCGAATCAGCCCCAGCATTTT.

The chain has TRBV15 and TRBJ2-5, with 8 bases fitting TRBD2. Germline V gives CDR1 LNHNV, CDR2 YYDKDF (reference sequence). This CDR3 comprises 17 residues. J was trimmed by 1 base and V by 2 bases; bases with no gene match: 9. CDR3 in amino acids: CATSRYLAGTAQETQYF. CDR3 DNA: TGTGCCACCAGCAGATACTTAGCGGGGACTGCCCAAGAGACCCAGTACTTC.

This chain uses TRBV7-9 with TRBJ2-5; 16 bases fit TRBD2. The germline CDR1 and CDR2 sequences are SEHNR and FQNEAQ (reference sequence). V was pared by 5 bases and J by 2 bases, with 5 bases of the junction left unmatched. The CDR3 totals 17 residues. The CDR3 sequence is CASSRGLAGGIQETQYF. DNA for the CDR3: TGTGCCAGCAGCCGGGGACTAGCGGGGGGGATACAAGAGACCCAGTACTTC.

The chain links TRBV30 to TRBJ2-3, with D perhaps matching TRBD2 (5 bases). The CDR3 totals 13 residues. With 2 bases removed from V and 3 bases from J, the gap between germline ends came to 9 bases. Per germline, CDR1 GTSNPN and CDR2 SVGIG (reference sequence). The chain's CDR3 is CAWSSRRTDTQYF. The CDR3 DNA follows: TGTGCCTGGAGTTCGCGGAGGACAGATACGCAGTATTTT.

The chain recombines TRBV6-1 with TRBJ1-2; 7 bases are a match to TRBD1. The germline V gene has CDR1 MNHNS and CDR2 SASEGT. CDR3 length: 17 residues. Trimming took 2 bases from V and 0 from J; bases not matched to a gene: 9. CDR3 protein: CASSETHRGGANYGYTF. The DNA of the CDR3 is TGTGCCAGCAGTGAAACCCACAGGGGTGGGGCTAACTATGGCTACACCTTC.